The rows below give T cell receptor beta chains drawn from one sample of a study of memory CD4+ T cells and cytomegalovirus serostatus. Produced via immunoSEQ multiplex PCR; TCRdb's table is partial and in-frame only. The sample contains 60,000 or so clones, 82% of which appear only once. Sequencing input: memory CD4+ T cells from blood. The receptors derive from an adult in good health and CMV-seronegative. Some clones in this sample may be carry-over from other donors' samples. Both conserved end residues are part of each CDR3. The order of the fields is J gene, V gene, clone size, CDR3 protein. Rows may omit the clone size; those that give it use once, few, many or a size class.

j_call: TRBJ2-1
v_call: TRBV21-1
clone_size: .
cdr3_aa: CASSNLSLAARNEQFF

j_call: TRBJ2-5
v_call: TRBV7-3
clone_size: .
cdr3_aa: CASRIFSHPPQETQYF

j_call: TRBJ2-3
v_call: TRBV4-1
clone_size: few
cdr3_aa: CASSFTGASTDTQYF

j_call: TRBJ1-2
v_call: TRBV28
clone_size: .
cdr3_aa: CASSPGTVNYGYTF

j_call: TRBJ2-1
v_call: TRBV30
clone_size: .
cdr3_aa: CARSLPGGNEQFF

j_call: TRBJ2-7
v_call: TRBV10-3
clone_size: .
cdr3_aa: CATGGISDEQYF

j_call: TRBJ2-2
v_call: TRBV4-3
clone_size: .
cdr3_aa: CASSQDLPSGSPGELFF

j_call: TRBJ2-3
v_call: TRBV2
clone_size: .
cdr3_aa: CASTGTGWTDTQYF

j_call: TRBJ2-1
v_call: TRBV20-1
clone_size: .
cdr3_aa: CSAPSFNEQFF

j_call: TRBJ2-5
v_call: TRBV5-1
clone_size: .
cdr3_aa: CASRSVGDETQYF

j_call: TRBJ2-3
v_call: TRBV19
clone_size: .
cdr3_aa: CASTFSGTTDTQYF

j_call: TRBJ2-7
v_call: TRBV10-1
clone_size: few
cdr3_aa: CASRYRVYEQYF

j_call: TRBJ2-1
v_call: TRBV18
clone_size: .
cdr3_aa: CASSPPPLKGNEQFF

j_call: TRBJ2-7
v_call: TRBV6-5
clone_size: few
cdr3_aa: CAWGPSHEQYF

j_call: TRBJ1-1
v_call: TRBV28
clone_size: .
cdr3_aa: CASRFPRGQGGTEAFF

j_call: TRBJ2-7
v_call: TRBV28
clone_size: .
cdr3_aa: CASSSGLVEQYF

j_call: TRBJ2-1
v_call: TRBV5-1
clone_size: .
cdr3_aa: CASSLDSTSYNEQFF

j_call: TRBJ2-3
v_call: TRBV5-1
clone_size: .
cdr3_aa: CASSLATRRDTQYF

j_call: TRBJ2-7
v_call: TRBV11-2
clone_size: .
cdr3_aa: CASSLNGVSYEQYF

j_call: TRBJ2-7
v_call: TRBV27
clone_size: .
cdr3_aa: CASSLAGTDSYEQYF

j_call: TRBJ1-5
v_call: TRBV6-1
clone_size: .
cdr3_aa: CASSEADVWGAQPQHF

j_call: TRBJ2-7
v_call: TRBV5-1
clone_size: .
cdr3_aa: CASSLDVGMYEQYF

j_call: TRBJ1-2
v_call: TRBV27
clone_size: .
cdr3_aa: CASSLSWQGTLGYTF

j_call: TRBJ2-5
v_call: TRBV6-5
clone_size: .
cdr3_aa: CASSLNWRAETQYF

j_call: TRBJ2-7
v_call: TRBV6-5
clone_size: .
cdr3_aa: CASRYLVTGDIYEQYF

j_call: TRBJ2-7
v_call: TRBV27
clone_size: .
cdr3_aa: CASSRFTPGLRGGEQYF

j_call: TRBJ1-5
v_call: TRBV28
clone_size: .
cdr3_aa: CASRPGQASGYQPQHF

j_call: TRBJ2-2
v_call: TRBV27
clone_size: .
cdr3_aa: CASSLMGGITGELFF